Presented here are 30 T cell receptor beta chains from one specimen sequenced in a study of blood T cell repertoires in COVID-19. Assay: immunoSEQ multiplex PCR; the TCRdb copy retains only in-frame clones and omits some. The sample has 290,000 or so clones, roughly 85% seen once. Input material: peripheral blood. The receptor set was obtained from a man over 45 with active or convalescent COVID-19.

This clone showed up just once. CDR3: CASSHGASGSNEQFF. In DNA form, the CDR3 reads TGTGCCAGCAGTCACGGGGCTAGCGGGTCTAATGAGCAGTTCTTC. The V call is TRBV27, the J call TRBJ2-1; 8 bases fit TRBD2. CDR3 length: 15 amino acids. Germline CDR1 is MNHEY and CDR2 is SMNVEV (reference sequence). Trimming removed 5 bases from V and 7 bases from J; junction bases left unmatched: 10.

This clone was seen once. The V gene is TRBV5-1, the J gene TRBJ2-7, with TRBD2 matching 10 bases. The germline V gene has CDR1 SGHRS and CDR2 YFSETQ. The V gene end was trimmed by 0 bases and the J gene end by 3 bases; junction bases not matched to a gene: 3. The length of the CDR3 is 15 residues. The CDR3 loop is CASSLAASGSYEQYF. CDR3 nucleotide sequence: TGCGCCAGCAGCTTGGCCGCTAGCGGGAGCTACGAGCAGTACTTC.

The chain has TRBV27 and TRBJ1-1; TRBD1 is a possible D gene (5 bases). There are 14 residues in the CDR3. In germline, CDR1 is MNHEY, CDR2 SMNVEV (reference sequence). V was shortened by 6 bases and J by 8 bases, with 19 bases between the two germline ends. CDR3 DNA sequence: TGTGCCAGCAGATTGGGGGGAGAAGTCGCCGAAGCTTTCTTT. As protein: CASRLGGEVAEAFF.

The rearrangement links TRBV9 to TRBJ1-2, with D possibly being TRBD1 (5 bases). Germline CDR1 reads SGDLS; CDR2 reads YYNGEE. Trimming removed 4 bases at V and 2 bases at J, with 15 bases between. CDR3 length: 15 residues. This CDR3 reads CASSPSSRQNYGYTF. DNA of the CDR3: TGTGCCAGCAGCCCCTCTTCCCGACAGAACTATGGCTACACCTTC.

The chain uses TRBV9 and TRBJ1-1, with 10 positions matching TRBD1. Germline V gene data show CDR1 as SGDLS and CDR2 as YYNGEE. This CDR3 region has 13 residues. Trimming at V came to 5 bases and at J to 4 bases, leaving 2 bases not matched to a gene. The CDR3 spells CASRGTGATEAFF. The CDR3 nucleotides are TGTGCCAGCAGGGGGACAGGGGCCACTGAAGCTTTCTTT.

The rearrangement joins TRBV18 to TRBJ1-6; D call uncertain. The CDR3 is 14 amino acids. CDR1 is KGHSH and CDR2 is LQKENI in the germline V gene. V was trimmed by 2 bases and J by 9 bases, leaving 11 bases between them. The CDR3 sequence: CASSPGATSSPLHF. The CDR3 DNA is TGTGCCAGCTCACCAGGTGCAACCAGTTCACCCCTCCACTTT.

The chain links TRBV19 to TRBJ1-5; maybe TRBD1 (5 bases). Germline CDR1 LNHDA, CDR2 SQIVND (reference sequence). V was pared by 7 bases and J by 6 bases, with 13 bases between. The CDR3 totals 13 residues. The CDR3: CASKSQGVQPQHF. In DNA form, the CDR3 reads TGTGCCAGTAAATCCCAAGGGGTTCAGCCCCAGCATTTT.

This clone has a single count. The chain has TRBV19 and TRBJ2-2; 7 bases match TRBD1. The CDR3 is 15 residues long. Trimming took 5 bases from V and 4 from J; bases not matched to a gene: 7. CDR1 LNHDA and CDR2 SQIVND come from the germline V gene (reference sequence). CDR3 region: CASSRAGGSTGELFF. The CDR3 DNA sequence: TGTGCCAGTAGTCGGGCAGGGGGTAGCACCGGGGAGCTGTTTTTT.

This rearrangement joins TRBV7-8 to TRBJ2-1, with 7 bases lining up with TRBD2. Trimming at V came to 4 bases and at J to 0 bases, leaving 9 bases not matched to a gene. Germline loops: CDR1 SGHVS, CDR2 FQNEAQ. The CDR3 runs to 17 residues. The CDR3 nucleotides are TGTGCCAGCAGCTCAGTTGCGGGGGTCGGCTCCTACAATGAGCAGTTCTTC. Amino acids: CASSSVAGVGSYNEQFF.

The sample holds one count of this clone. The chain carries TRBV28 and TRBJ2-1, with 7 bases matching TRBD2. Per germline, CDR1 MDHEN and CDR2 SYDVKM. The CDR3 totals 13 residues. V shed 3 bases, J shed 4 bases, and the junction held 0 bases outside the gene matches. CDR3 in DNA: TGTGCCAGCAGTTTGGGACTATACAATGAGCAGTTCTTC. This codes for CASSLGLYNEQFF.

The chain recombines TRBV5-1 with TRBJ2-3, with 11 bases identical to TRBD2. Germline V CDR1 and CDR2: SGHRS, YFSETQ. Trimming at V came to 3 bases and at J to 3 bases, leaving 6 bases not matched to a gene. This CDR3 contains 16 residues. In nucleotides, the CDR3 is TGCGCCAGCAGCTCCCTAGCGGGAGGACCTACAGATACGCAGTATTTT. Amino acid sequence: CASSSLAGGPTDTQYF. The entire variable domain, with the rest obtained from reference TRBV5-1 and TRBJ2-3, is as follows: KAGVTQTPRYLIKTRGQQVTLSCSPISGHRSVSWYQQTPGQGLQFLFEYFSETQRNKGNFPGRFSGRQFSNSRSEMNVSTLELGDSALYLCASSSLAGGPTDTQYFGPGTRLTVL.

The J gene is TRBJ1-2, the V gene TRBV28; D ambiguous. Germline CDR1 reads MDHEN; CDR2 reads SYDVKM. The V end was cut by 7 bases, the J end by 8 bases, with 29 bases between. CDR3 length: 17 residues. The DNA of the CDR3 is TGTGCCAGCATCCCTTGGAGTCGGGGTCGAGACCTCGAGGGCTACACCTTC. It translates to CASIPWSRGRDLEGYTF.

The chain is built from TRBV4-2 and TRBJ2-2; tentatively, D is TRBD2 (5 bases). Germline loops: CDR1 LGHNA, CDR2 YNFKEQ. Trimming took off 1 base at V and 4 bases at J, with 19 bases between the two ends. The CDR3 spans 18 residues. The CDR3 coding sequence is TGTGCCAGCAGCCAAGCCCCCTTAAGAGGGAGAGGCACCGGGGAGCTGTTTTTT. Translating it yields CASSQAPLRGRGTGELFF.

This sequence joins TRBV18 and TRBJ2-2; weak D call: TRBD2 (6 bases). V lost 5 bases and J 0 bases, leaving 10 bases between the germline ends. The CDR3 totals 15 residues. From germline, CDR1 is KGHSH and CDR2 LQKENI. The CDR3 bases are TGTGCCAGCTCAACGGCGGGGACGAACACCGGGGAGCTGTTTTTT. It is translated as CASSTAGTNTGELFF.

This clone showed up just once. The chain is built from TRBV5-1 and TRBJ1-4; weak D call: TRBD1 (6 bases). CDR1 SGHRS and CDR2 YFSETQ come from the germline V gene. Between the trimmed V and J ends, which lost 5 bases and 0 bases, there was a span of 17 bases. This CDR3 comprises 17 residues. CDR3 bases: TGCGCCAGCAGATCCGGACAGCGGTTTGCAACTAATGAAAAACTGTTTTTT. It translates to CASRSGQRFATNEKLFF.

This sequence joins TRBV20-1 and TRBJ2-7; 8 bases are a match to TRBD2. The CDR3 has 15 amino acids. The junction had 10 bases not matched to a gene; V was cut back by 3 bases and J by 3 bases. CDR1 and CDR2 from the germline V gene are DFQATT and SNEGSKA (reference sequence). This chain's CDR3 is CSASNFPGGDYEQYF. The CDR3 DNA reads as TGCAGTGCTAGTAATTTTCCGGGAGGGGACTACGAGCAGTACTTC.

V gene TRBV28 combines with J gene TRBJ2-5; weak D call: TRBD1 (6 bases). V was pared by 5 bases and J by 5 bases, with 15 bases between. CDR1 and CDR2 from the germline V gene are MDHEN and SYDVKM. This CDR3 spans 14 amino acids. The CDR3 DNA sequence: TGTGCCAGCAGTGCCCAGGGGACCCAGGAGACCCAGTACTTC. Translating gives CASSAQGTQETQYF. Full variable domain (missing parts from reference TRBV28 and TRBJ2-5): DVKVTQSSRYLVKRTGEKVFLECVQDMDHENMFWYRQDPGLGLRLIYFSYDVKMKEKGDIPEGYSVSREKKERFSLILESASTNQTSMYLCASSAQGTQETQYFGPGTRLLVL.

J is TRBJ2-7 and V is TRBV5-4; possible D gene TRBD2, 6 bases. Trimming pared 3 bases from V and 2 bases from J, leaving 15 bases between. The CDR3 has 15 residues. The germline V gene has CDR1 SGHNT and CDR2 YYREEE (reference sequence). The CDR3 nucleotides are TGTGCCAGCAGCTCGGTTGGTGGGAGGACCTACGAGCAGTACTTC. Its protein is CASSSVGGRTYEQYF. Together with reference TRBV5-4 and TRBJ2-7, the CDR3 gives the full variable domain: ETGVTQSPTHLIKTRGQQVTLRCSSQSGHNTVSWYQQALGQGPQFIFQYYREEENGRGNFPPRFSGLQFPNYSSELNVNALELDDSALYLCASSSVGGRTYEQYFGPGTRLTVT.

A word on this clone: One end of the junction does not line up with germline, which may come from a read error. The chain is built from TRBV19 and TRBJ2-3; D ambiguous. Germline V gene sequence: CDR1 LNHDA, CDR2 SQIVND (reference sequence). This CDR3 has 16 residues. The CDR3 DNA follows: TGTGCCAGTAGTGTGACTCGATCCGACCTCACAAATACGCAGTATTTT. It yields the protein CASSVTRSDLTNTQYF. Supplemented by reference TRBV19 and TRBJ2-3, the full variable domain reads DGGITQSPKYLFRKEGQNVTLSCEQNLNHDAMYWYRQDPGQGLRLIYYSQIVNDFQKGDIAEGYSVSREKKESFPLTVTSAQKNPTAFYLCASSVTRSDLTNTQYFGPGTRLTVL.

The chain combines TRBV5-4 with TRBJ2-7, with D unclear. CDR3 length: 13 amino acids. V was trimmed by 3 bases and J by 5 bases, leaving 12 bases between them. Germline-derived CDR1 and CDR2 are SGHNT and YYREEE (reference sequence). CDR3 bases: TGTGCCAGCAGCTCCGTCTTAAGCCACGAGCAGTACTTC. Translating gives CASSSVLSHEQYF.

The V call is TRBV27, the J call TRBJ1-1; 8 bases fit TRBD1. The J segment lost 4 bases and the V segment lost 6 bases, leaving 7 bases of the junction unmatched. Per germline, CDR1 MNHEY and CDR2 SMNVEV (reference sequence). This CDR3 spans 14 amino acids. The CDR3 DNA is TGTGCCAGCAGCCCGCAGGGGGCTCCCACTGAAGCTTTCTTT. As protein: CASSPQGAPTEAFF.

The chain joins TRBV19 to TRBJ2-1, with no clear D. The V gene's germline CDR1 is LNHDA and CDR2 SQIVND (reference sequence). Trimming took 2 bases from V and 3 from J, leaving 11 bases between them. The CDR3 extends over 15 amino acids. The CDR3 DNA reads TGTGCCAGTAGTATAACAGCTCCGATCTACAATGAGCAGTTCTTC. Its translation is CASSITAPIYNEQFF.

The chain carries TRBV6-5 and TRBJ2-6; D is unresolved. The V end lost 6 bases, the J end lost 3 bases, and 6 bases lay between the germline ends. The length of the CDR3 is 13 residues. CDR1 and CDR2 (germline): MNHEY, SVGAGI. The CDR3 DNA reads TGTGCCAGCAGGGGCAGTGGGGCCAACGTCCTGACTTTC. As protein: CASRGSGANVLTF.

V usage is TRBV4-1 and J usage is TRBJ2-2, with D perhaps TRBD2 (5 bases). V was shortened by 0 bases and J by 0 bases, with 14 bases between the two germline ends. This CDR3 spans 18 amino acids. CDR1 and CDR2 from the germline V gene are MGHRA and YSYEKL. CDR3 residues: CASSQETLRLPNTGELFF. As DNA, the CDR3 is TGCGCCAGCAGCCAAGAAACGTTGAGACTACCGAACACCGGGGAGCTGTTTTTT.

The chain has TRBV5-8 and TRBJ1-2; the D gene is possibly TRBD1 (6 bases). The CDR3 has 15 amino acids. The V end was cut by 4 bases, the J end by 2 bases, with 15 bases between. Germline CDR1 is SGHTS and CDR2 is YDEGEE. CDR3: CASSPFRTVNYGYTF. DNA of the CDR3: TGTGCCAGCAGCCCCTTCCGGACAGTCAACTATGGCTACACCTTC.

The DNA of the CDR3 is TGTGCCAGCAGCTTACGCGGGACAGGGGAGCCCGGGGAGCTGTTTTTT. Translation: CASSLRGTGEPGELFF. This chain joins TRBV7-3 and TRBJ2-2; 10 bases are shared with TRBD1. The CDR3 spans 16 residues. CDR1 and CDR2 (germline): SGHTA, FQGTGA. With V trimmed by 2 bases and J by 6 bases, 6 bases remained unmatched.

The chain couples TRBV4-2 to TRBJ2-3; possibly TRBD2 for D (5 bases). Trimming removed 0 bases from V and 3 bases from J, with 7 bases in between. The CDR3 runs 14 residues. Looked up from germline, CDR1 is LGHNA and CDR2 is YNFKEQ. The CDR3 DNA is TGTGCCAGCAGCCAAGACCTAGCTACAGATACGCAGTATTTT. Residues: CASSQDLATDTQYF.

The V call is TRBV5-7, the J call TRBJ2-2; D is unresolved. TRBV5-7 is given ORF status, its function remaining uncertain. The CDR3 is made up of 15 amino acids. The V gene lost 5 bases and the J gene lost 3 bases, with 14 bases spanning the gap. The CDR3 loop is CASSSTEPDTGELFF. The CDR3 DNA is TGTGCCAGCAGTTCCACAGAGCCAGACACCGGGGAGCTGTTTTTT.

The gene calls are TRBV28 and TRBJ2-7; the match to TRBD2 covers 13 bases. The CDR3 is 15 residues long. CDR1 is MDHEN and CDR2 is SYDVKM in the germline V gene. Trimming took 3 bases from V and 5 from J; bases not matched to a gene: 4. The CDR3 loop reads CASSLALAGGNEQYF. CDR3 nucleotide sequence: TGTGCCAGCAGTTTGGCACTAGCGGGAGGGAACGAGCAGTACTTC.

The chain couples TRBV5-1 to TRBJ2-7; tentative D call: TRBD2 (6 bases). Germline CDR1 reads SGHRS; CDR2 reads YFSETQ. V shed 4 bases and J shed 7 bases, with 18 bases lying between them. The CDR3 has 14 residues. CDR3 DNA: TGCGCCAGCAGCCTATACGGGGCCGCGGGAGAGCAGTACTTC. Its protein is CASSLYGAAGEQYF.